The 10 T cell receptor beta chains below all came from one sample that was sequenced in a study of T cell responses to AZD1222 COVID-19 vaccine. The protocol was immunoSEQ multiplex PCR, while the TCRdb copy is restricted to in-frame clones and leaves out a portion. The profile shows 100,000 to 150,000 clones, 70% to 90% of them singletons. The specimen comprised peripheral blood, sampled on day 0 of AZD1222 vaccination. The receptor source for this set is an adult in good health.

This clone was seen a single time. The chain has TRBV9 and TRBJ1-1, with D possibly matching TRBD1 (6 bases). CDR1 SGDLS and CDR2 YYNGEE come from the germline V gene. The CDR3 is made up of 15 amino acids. V gave up 4 bases and J gave up 6 bases, with 19 bases separating them. The CDR3 DNA follows: TGTGCCAGCAGCAGACACAGGGCGAGTGGGCCTGAAGCTTTCTTT. It specifies CASSRHRASGPEAFF. The entire variable domain, with the rest obtained from reference TRBV9 and TRBJ1-1, is as follows: DSGVTQTPKHLITATGQRVTLRCSPRSGDLSVYWYQQSLDQGLQFLIQYYNGEERAKGNILERFSAQQFPDLHSELNLSSLELGDSALYFCASSRHRASGPEAFFGQGTRLTVV.

The V call is TRBV10-2, the J call TRBJ1-1; 10 nucleotides agree with TRBD1. CDR1 and CDR2 from the germline V gene are WSHSY and SAAADI. After removal of 4 bases from V and 1 base from J, the junction contained 6 bases not matched to a gene. The length of the CDR3 is 16 residues. The CDR3 DNA reads as TGCGCCAGCAGTGGGACAGGGGGAGAAGGGAACACTGAAGCTTTCTTT. Its translation: CASSGTGGEGNTEAFF.

The J gene is TRBJ2-7, the V gene TRBV28, with TRBD1 matching 7 bases. CDR1 and CDR2 (germline): MDHEN, SYDVKM. This CDR3 contains 15 residues. V gave up 6 bases and J gave up 1 base; unmatched junction bases: 9. The CDR3: CASSQDRPLSYEQYF. As DNA, the CDR3 is TGTGCCAGCAGCCAGGACAGGCCGTTATCCTACGAGCAGTACTTC. The whole variable domain, remainder taken from reference TRBV28 and TRBJ2-7, is DVKVTQSSRYLVKRTGEKVFLECVQDMDHENMFWYRQDPGLGLRLIYFSYDVKMKEKGDIPEGYSVSREKKERFSLILESASTNQTSMYLCASSQDRPLSYEQYFGPGTRLTVT.

This rearrangement joins TRBV6-1 to TRBJ2-5, with D uncertain. The CDR3 spans 15 residues. The ends were cut back, 2 bases at V and 5 bases at J, with 15 bases in the middle. Germline CDR1 is MNHNS and CDR2 is SASEGT. The CDR3 sequence is CASSERAMGWETQYF. In DNA, the CDR3 is TGTGCCAGCAGTGAACGGGCTATGGGGTGGGAGACCCAGTACTTC.

This chain joins TRBV3-1 (or the pseudogene TRBV3-2) and TRBJ1-5; D is uncertain. Germline V gene sequence: CDR1 LGHDT, CDR2 YNNKEL (reference sequence). V lost 0 bases to trimming and J lost 6 bases, with 6 bases between them. This CDR3 contains 13 residues. This chain's CDR3 is CASSQDGSQPQHF. The CDR3 DNA reads TGTGCCAGCAGCCAAGATGGGAGTCAGCCCCAGCATTTT.

This clone was counted only a few times. The chain recombines TRBV7-8 with TRBJ2-1; 7 bases line up with TRBD1. The CDR3 consists of 14 residues. The V segment lost 1 base and the J segment 5 bases; nucleotides outside the gene matches: 2. CDR1 is SGHVS, CDR2 FQNEAQ, per germline. CDR3 sequence (DNA): TGTGCCAGCAGCTTAGTTGGACAGGACAATGAGCAGTTCTTC. Translation gives CASSLVGQDNEQFF. Together with reference TRBV7-8 and TRBJ2-1, the CDR3 gives the full variable domain: GAGVSQSPRYKVAKRGQDVALRCDPISGHVSLFWYQQALGQGPEFLTYFQNEAQLDKSGLPSDRFFAERPEGSVSTLKIQRTQQEDSAVYLCASSLVGQDNEQFFGPGTRLTVL.

The rearrangement uses TRBV27 and TRBJ2-7; 11 nucleotides match TRBD2. The CDR3 is 15 amino acids. Per the germline V gene, CDR1 is MNHEY and CDR2 is SMNVEV (reference sequence). V gave up 5 bases and J gave up 1 base; unmatched junction bases: 4. The CDR3 DNA is TGTGCCAGCAGTCCCGGGACTAGCGGTTCCTACGAGCAGTACTTC. Protein: CASSPGTSGSYEQYF.

V gene TRBV7-7 combines with J gene TRBJ2-5; D is perhaps TRBD1 or TRBD2 (5 bases each). Germline loops: CDR1 SSHAT, CDR2 FNYEAQ (reference sequence). The V and J ends lost 4 bases and 6 bases respectively, with 12 bases between them. The CDR3 has 13 residues. In DNA form, the CDR3 reads TGTGCCAGCAGCTATAGGGACGGAAAGACCCAGTACTTC. This encodes CASSYRDGKTQYF.

The chain has TRBV19 and TRBJ1-3, with a tentative D call TRBD1 (6 bases). This CDR3 is built from 14 residues. The germline V gene has CDR1 LNHDA and CDR2 SQIVND (reference sequence). Trimming removed 10 bases at V and 0 bases at J, with 13 bases between. CDR3 region: CATYPRGSGNTIYF. The DNA for the CDR3 is TGTGCCACCTACCCCAGGGGCTCTGGAAACACCATATATTTT.

This clone was detected once. The chain recombines TRBV5-6 with TRBJ2-1, with 7 bases that match TRBD2. CDR3 length equals 13 residues. Unmatched junction bases numbered 3, after V lost 2 bases and J lost 7 bases. Per the germline V gene, CDR1 is SGHDT and CDR2 is YYEEEE. This CDR3 reads CASSFGRENEQFF. CDR3 bases: TGTGCCAGCAGCTTTGGGCGGGAGAATGAGCAGTTCTTC.